This T cell receptor (beta chain) was retrieved from a study of blood T cell repertoires in COVID-19. The repertoire was sequenced with immunoSEQ multiplex PCR; TCRdb's copy has only in-frame clones and lacks some. The top ten hold 4.1% of the sample, which has some 280,000 clones, roughly 80% seen once. This TCR was sampled from a woman in her forties or fifties with active or convalescent COVID-19. Sequenced sample: peripheral blood.

This chain's CDR3 is CSAWDRSQETQYF. The CDR3 nucleotides are TGCAGCGCGTGGGACAGATCCCAAGAGACCCAGTACTTC. V and J are TRBV29-1 and TRBJ2-5, with 7 bases lining up with TRBD1. This CDR3 is built from 13 residues. Losses at the gene ends were 7 bases for V and 1 base for J; bases not matched to a gene: 6. Looked up from germline, CDR1 is SQVTM and CDR2 is ANQGSEA.